This TCR beta chain was identified in a study of graft-versus-host responses after intestinal transplantation. Generated by immunoSEQ multiplex PCR, the TCRdb table keeps only in-frame clones and is missing some. The sample contains about 81,000 clones, about 89% of which appear only once. V lost 4 bases and J 11 bases, leaving 14 bases between the germline ends. Germline lookup yields CDR1 MRHNA and CDR2 SNTAGT. CDR3 size: 12 residues. Regarding this clone: What it recognizes is unknown.

Findings of the study overall: Declines in HvG clones occurring early post-transplant were associated with peak circulating GvH clone levels.

The rearrangement joins TRBV6-4 to TRBJ1-1; tentative D call: TRBD1 (5 bases). Sequencing was performed on unstimulated CD4+ T cells sorted from spleen or lymph node cells, taken before intestinal transplant. The receptor's source is a human donor who received an intestinal transplant. CDR3 nucleotide sequence: TGTGCCAGCAGTGTGGGGGGTGTCGCGGCTTTCTTT. Its protein product is CASSVGGVAAFF.